The 10 T cell receptor beta chains below all came from one sample that was sequenced in a study of blood T cell repertoires in COVID-19. Measured with immunoSEQ multiplex PCR; TCRdb has only the in-frame clones, and not every one. In the table there are some 530,000 clones, roughly 85% of which are singletons. The sequenced material came from peripheral blood. The receptors shown here come from a human donor in a cohort sampled during active COVID-19.

The V call is TRBV10-3, the J call TRBJ2-2; maybe TRBD1 (6 bases). The germline gives CDR1 ENHRY, CDR2 SYGVKD. Trimming stripped 6 bases from V and 3 bases from J, with 8 bases between. CDR3 length equals 13 residues. CDR3 in DNA: TGTGCCATCAGACAGGGAGACACCGGGGAGCTGTTTTTT. Protein: CAIRQGDTGELFF.

In this sample, this clone turned up once. The chain employs TRBV6-5 and TRBJ1-6; possibly TRBD1 for D (5 bases). Germline assignment: CDR1 MNHEY and CDR2 SVGAGI. Between the trimmed V and J ends, which lost 5 bases and 5 bases, there was a span of 10 bases. This CDR3 has 14 residues. The DNA of the CDR3 is TGTGCCAGCAGTATCGACAGCCATAATTCACCCCTCCACTTT. Its translation: CASSIDSHNSPLHF.

The V gene is TRBV28, the J gene TRBJ2-6; D may be TRBD2 (6 bases). Trimming took 9 bases from V and 0 from J, leaving 12 bases between them. The germline CDR1 and CDR2 sequences are MDHEN and SYDVKM. This CDR3 contains 15 residues. For the CDR3, the DNA is TGTGCCAGTTCGACCGGGGGCTCTGGGGCCAACGTCCTGACTTTC. This codes for CASSTGGSGANVLTF. The complete variable domain, with remaining parts taken from reference TRBV28 and TRBJ2-6, reads DVKVTQSSRYLVKRTGEKVFLECVQDMDHENMFWYRQDPGLGLRLIYFSYDVKMKEKGDIPEGYSVSREKKERFSLILESASTNQTSMYLCASSTGGSGANVLTFGAGSRLTVL.

The chain employs TRBV5-5 and TRBJ2-7; TRBD2 matches 9 bases. The germline V gene has CDR1 SGHKS and CDR2 YYEKEE (reference sequence). The CDR3 is made up of 16 amino acids. The J segment lost 2 bases and the V segment lost 0 bases, leaving 6 bases of the junction unmatched. In DNA, the CDR3 is TGTGCCAGCAGCTTGGTAACTAGCGGGTCCCCCTACGAGCAGTACTTC. Translated, it gives CASSLVTSGSPYEQYF.

V gene TRBV6-1 combines with J gene TRBJ1-2; D gene ambiguous. CDR3 length equals 13 residues. V was clipped by 1 base and J by 4 bases, with 7 bases between them. The germline V gene encodes CDR1 MNHNS and CDR2 SASEGT. Here the CDR3 reads CASSEGGSYGYTF. CDR3 sequence (DNA): TGTGCCAGCAGTGAAGGCGGAAGCTATGGCTACACCTTC.

This clone was seen only once. The chain has TRBV19 and TRBJ2-7; TRBD2 matches 9 bases. From germline, CDR1 is LNHDA and CDR2 SQIVND (reference sequence). This CDR3 spans 16 amino acids. J was trimmed by 5 bases and V by 2 bases; bases with no gene match: 10. The CDR3 here is CASSIRAAGGLNEQYF. As DNA, the CDR3 is TGTGCCAGTAGTATAAGGGCCGCGGGAGGGCTAAACGAGCAGTACTTC. Together with reference TRBV19 and TRBJ2-7, the CDR3 gives the full variable domain: DGGITQSPKYLFRKEGQNVTLSCEQNLNHDAMYWYRQDPGQGLRLIYYSQIVNDFQKGDIAEGYSVSREKKESFPLTVTSAQKNPTAFYLCASSIRAAGGLNEQYFGPGTRLTVT.

The chain joins TRBV20-1 to TRBJ2-4; TRBD2 is a possible D gene (5 bases). CDR3 size: 14 residues. Germline CDR1 DFQATT, CDR2 SNEGSKA (reference sequence). V lost 6 bases to trimming and J lost 0 bases, with 12 bases between them. The CDR3 DNA is TGCAGTGCCAGTCCTGGACTAGCCAAAAACATTCAGTACTTC. Amino acids: CSASPGLAKNIQYF.

The gene calls are TRBV9 and TRBJ2-5, with a possible D match to TRBD2 (6 bases). CDR3 length: 16 amino acids. Trimming removed 0 bases from V and 5 bases from J, with 17 bases in between. Germline values: CDR1 SGDLS, CDR2 YYNGEE. The CDR3 DNA reads as TGTGCCAGCAGCGTAGGGGTCGGAGGGGTAGCCGAGACCCAGTACTTC. Residues: CASSVGVGGVAETQYF.

For this clone: Within the sample, other DNA sequences also encode this same CDR3. The rearrangement links TRBV19 to TRBJ1-2; 10 bases align to TRBD1. The ends lost 2 bases at V and 4 bases at J; junction bases unmatched: 1. The CDR3 contains 14 residues. Germline values: CDR1 LNHDA, CDR2 SQIVND (reference sequence). CDR3 in amino acids: CASSIRDRGYGYTF. CDR3 DNA sequence: TGTGCCAGTAGTATAAGGGACAGGGGCTATGGCTACACCTTC.

V is TRBV24-1 and J is TRBJ2-2; the match to TRBD1 covers 8 bases. V shed 4 bases, J shed 7 bases, and the junction held 10 bases outside the gene matches. The germline V gene has CDR1 KGHDR and CDR2 SFDVKD. The CDR3 consists of 16 residues. CDR3 sequence: CATSDDRGLVHGELFF. The CDR3 nucleotides read TGTGCCACCAGTGACGACAGGGGCCTCGTCCACGGGGAGCTGTTTTTT.